Below, one TCR beta chain is given with its context. This sample was included in a study of glioma-infiltrating T cells after dendritic cell vaccination. V gave up 3 bases and J gave up 5 bases, with 10 bases separating them. This CDR3 is built from 13 residues. Looked up from germline, CDR1 is MGHRA and CDR2 is YSYEKL. Assay used: immunoSEQ multiplex PCR; TCRdb lists only in-frame clones, some missing. The table lists about 30,000 clones, around nine tenths of them singletons. The chain employs TRBV4-1 and TRBJ1-1; a weak D match, TRBD1 (5 bases). The clonotype originates from a human donor with glioblastoma. The sequencing here drew on blood, taken before dendritic cell vaccination. CDR3 sequence reads: CASSQGQGTEAFF. The CDR3 DNA follows: TGCGCCAGCAGCCAGGGTCAGGGAACTGAAGCTTTCTTT.